This TCR beta chain came from a study of T-cell reconstitution after alpha-beta-depleted transplantation in children. Molecular barcoding with unique molecular identifiers was used for the TCRbeta library. One entry per CDR3 protein results from TCRdb running MiXCR on the PCR reads. The top ten hold 4.5% to 6.5% of the sample, which has 420,000 or so distinct CDR3 sequences, under 13% seen once. Source: PBMCs from the stem cell graft donor, taken from the stem cell graft. The receptor comes from a human donor who donated a stem cell graft to a child with acute myeloid leukemia.

CDR3 in DNA: TGTGCCAGCAGTGCCATCAATCAGCCCCAGCATTTT. It yields the protein CASSAINQPQHF. The chain carries TRBV12-3 or TRBV12-4 and TRBJ1-5; D is undetermined. The V gene lost 5 bases and the J gene lost 3 bases, with 5 bases spanning the gap. This CDR3 is 12 amino acids long.